This TCR beta chain derives from a study of T cell responses to AZD1222 COVID-19 vaccine. The CDR3 has 14 residues. Trimming took 3 bases from V and 5 from J, leaving 8 bases between them. Germline V lookup: CDR1 MRHNA, CDR2 SNTAGT. This clone has a handful of counts. The antigen remains unidentified. Findings and caveats of the study: Breadth and depth of Spike-specific TCRs rose after two AZD1222 doses. Vaccine-associated CD4 TCRs ranged over spike, dominating at 160-218 and 743-854. Sampling that yielded the repertoires occurred only after the peak T cell response.

Sequenced by immunoSEQ multiplex PCR; TCRdb stores in-frame clones only, minus some. The sample has roughly 150,000 clones, 91% seen once. This chain uses TRBV6-4 with TRBJ1-6; TRBD1 might be the D (5 bases). The TCR was taken from an adult who received the AZD1222 COVID-19 vaccine. Sequences were derived from peripheral blood, sampled 28 days after the second AZD1222 dose. CDR3 loop: CASSEGPDNSPLHF. The CDR3 region has the DNA TGTGCCAGCAGTGAGGGACCCGATAATTCACCCCTCCACTTT.